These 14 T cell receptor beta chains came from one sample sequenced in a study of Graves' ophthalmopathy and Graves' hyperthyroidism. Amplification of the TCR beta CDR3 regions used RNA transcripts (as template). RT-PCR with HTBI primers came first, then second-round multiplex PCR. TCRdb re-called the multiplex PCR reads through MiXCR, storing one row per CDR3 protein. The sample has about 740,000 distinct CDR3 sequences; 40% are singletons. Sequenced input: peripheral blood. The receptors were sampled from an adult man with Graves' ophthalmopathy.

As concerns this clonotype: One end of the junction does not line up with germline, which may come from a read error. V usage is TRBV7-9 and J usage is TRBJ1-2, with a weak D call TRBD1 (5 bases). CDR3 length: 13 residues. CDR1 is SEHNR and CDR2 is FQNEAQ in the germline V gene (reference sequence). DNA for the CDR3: TGTGCCAGCAGCTTAGAAGGGGCTGGTGGCCACACCTTC. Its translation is CASSLEGAGGHTF. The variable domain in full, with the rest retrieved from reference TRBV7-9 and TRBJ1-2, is DTGVSQNPRHKITKRGQNVTFRCDPISEHNRLYWYRQTLGQGPEFLTYFQNEAQLEKSRLLSDRFSAERPKGSFSTLEIQRTEQGDSAMYLCASSLEGAGGHTFGSGTRLTVV.

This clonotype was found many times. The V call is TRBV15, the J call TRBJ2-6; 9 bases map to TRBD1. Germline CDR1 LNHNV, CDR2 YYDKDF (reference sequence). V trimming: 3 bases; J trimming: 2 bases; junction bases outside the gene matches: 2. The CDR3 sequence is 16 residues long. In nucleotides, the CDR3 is TGTGCCACCAGCAGCGGACAGGGGACTGGGGCCAACGTCCTGACTTTC. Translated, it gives CATSSGQGTGANVLTF.

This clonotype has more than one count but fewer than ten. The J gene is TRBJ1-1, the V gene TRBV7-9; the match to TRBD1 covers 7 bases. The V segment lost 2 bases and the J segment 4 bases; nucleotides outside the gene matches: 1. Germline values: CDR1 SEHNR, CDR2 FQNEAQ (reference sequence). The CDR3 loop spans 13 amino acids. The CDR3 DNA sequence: TGTGCCAGCAGCTTATGGGACAGCACTGAAGCTTTCTTT. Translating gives CASSLWDSTEAFF.

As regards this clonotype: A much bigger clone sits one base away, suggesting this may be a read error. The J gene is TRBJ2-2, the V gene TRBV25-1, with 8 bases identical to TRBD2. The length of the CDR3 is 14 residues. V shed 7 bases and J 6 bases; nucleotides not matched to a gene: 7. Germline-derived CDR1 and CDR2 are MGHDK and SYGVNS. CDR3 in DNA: TGTGCCAGCATAAGCGGGGGAGGAGCCGGGGAGCTGTTTTTT. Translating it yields CASISGGGAGELFF.

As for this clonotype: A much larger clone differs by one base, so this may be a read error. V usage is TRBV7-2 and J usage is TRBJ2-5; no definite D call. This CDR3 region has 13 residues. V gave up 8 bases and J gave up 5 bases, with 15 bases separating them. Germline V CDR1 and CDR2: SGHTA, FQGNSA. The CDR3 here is CASARSLHETQYF. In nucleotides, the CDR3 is TGTGCCAGCGCGAGATCTCTCCATGAGACCCAGTACTTC.

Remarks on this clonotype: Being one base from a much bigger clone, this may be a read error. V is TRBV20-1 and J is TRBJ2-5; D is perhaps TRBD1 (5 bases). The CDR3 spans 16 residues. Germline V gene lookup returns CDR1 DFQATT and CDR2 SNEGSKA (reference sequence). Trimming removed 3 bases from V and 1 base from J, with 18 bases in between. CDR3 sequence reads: CSARGPGGGSQETQYF. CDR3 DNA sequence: TGCAGTGCTAGGGGGCCGGGTGGTGGCAGCCAAGAGACCCAGTACTTC.

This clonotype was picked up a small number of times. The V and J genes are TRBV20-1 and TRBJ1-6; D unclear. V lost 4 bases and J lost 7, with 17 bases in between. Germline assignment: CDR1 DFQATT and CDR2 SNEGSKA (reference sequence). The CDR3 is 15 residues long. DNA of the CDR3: TGCAGTGCTATTGGAAGTGGTTATTCGAATTCACCCCTCCACTTT. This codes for CSAIGSGYSNSPLHF.

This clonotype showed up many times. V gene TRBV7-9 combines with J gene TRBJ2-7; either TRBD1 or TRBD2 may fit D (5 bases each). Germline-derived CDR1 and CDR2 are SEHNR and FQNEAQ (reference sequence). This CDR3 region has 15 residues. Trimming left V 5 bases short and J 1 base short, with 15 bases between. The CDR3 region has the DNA TGTGCCAGCAGCACCCACCGGGACGGATCCTACGAGCAGTACTTC. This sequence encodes CASSTHRDGSYEQYF.

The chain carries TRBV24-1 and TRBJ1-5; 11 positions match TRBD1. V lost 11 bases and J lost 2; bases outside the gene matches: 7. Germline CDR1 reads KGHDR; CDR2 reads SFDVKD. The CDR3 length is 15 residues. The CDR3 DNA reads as TGTGCCAGCAGGACAGGGGGCTCTGGCAATCAGCCCCAGCATTTT. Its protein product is CASRTGGSGNQPQHF.

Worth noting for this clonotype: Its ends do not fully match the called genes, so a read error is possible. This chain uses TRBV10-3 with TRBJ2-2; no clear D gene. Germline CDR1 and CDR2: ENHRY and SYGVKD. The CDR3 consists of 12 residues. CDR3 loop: CASSPRIGELFF. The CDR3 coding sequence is TGTGCCAGCAGTCCGCGGATCGGGGAGCTGTTTTTT.

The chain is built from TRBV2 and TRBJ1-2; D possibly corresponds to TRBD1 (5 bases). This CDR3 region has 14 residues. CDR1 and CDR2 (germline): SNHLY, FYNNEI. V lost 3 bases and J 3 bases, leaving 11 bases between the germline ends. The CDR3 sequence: CASSDGQGDYGYTF. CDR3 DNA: TGTGCCAGCAGTGACGGGCAGGGTGACTATGGCTACACCTTC.

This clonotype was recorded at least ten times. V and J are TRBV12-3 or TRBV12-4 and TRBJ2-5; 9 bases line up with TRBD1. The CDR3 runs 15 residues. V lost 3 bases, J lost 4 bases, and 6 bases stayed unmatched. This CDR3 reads CASSLGQGERETQYF. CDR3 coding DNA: TGTGCCAGCAGTTTGGGACAGGGTGAGAGAGAGACCCAGTACTTC.

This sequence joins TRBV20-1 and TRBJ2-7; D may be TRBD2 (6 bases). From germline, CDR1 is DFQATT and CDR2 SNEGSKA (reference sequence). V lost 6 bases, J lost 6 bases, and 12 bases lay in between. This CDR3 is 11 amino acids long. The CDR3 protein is CSANQGGEQYF. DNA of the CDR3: TGCAGTGCGAACCAGGGAGGCGAGCAGTACTTC.

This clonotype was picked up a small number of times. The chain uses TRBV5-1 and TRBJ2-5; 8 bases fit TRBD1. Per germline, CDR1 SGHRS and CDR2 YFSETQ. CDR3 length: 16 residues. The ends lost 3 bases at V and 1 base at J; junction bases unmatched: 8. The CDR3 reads CASSSPGTGLQETQYF. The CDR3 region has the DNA TGCGCCAGCAGCTCACCGGGGACAGGCCTCCAAGAGACCCAGTACTTC.